The clone carrying this T cell receptor beta chain was seen ten or more times. Its antigen is undetermined. The data originate from a study of spatial heterogeneity in lung cancer. Study-level points and caveats: At tumor resection, ubiquitous expanded TCRs were detected in blood more often than later.

Time point reported: sample taken at primary tumor resection. Tumor, nontumor lung or frozen PBMC supplied whole RNA, sequenced without sorting. There were 72 donors, all of them untreated patients with early-stage non-small cell lung cancer. The CDR3 extends over 11 amino acids. Germline CDR1 reads MDHEN; CDR2 reads SYDVKM. V was cut by 3 bases and J by 6 bases, with 3 bases left in between. In the library, each TCR cDNA molecule bore its own unique molecular identifier. TCRdb re-derived calls from the 5' RACE reads in MiXCR, one entry per CDR3 protein. Here the sample spans 23,000 or so distinct CDR3 sequences, approximately 7.2% being singletons.

This sequence originates from a male donor with early-stage non-small cell lung cancer. This rearrangement joins TRBV28 to TRBJ1-3; no firm D call. Material: PBMCs, obtained at surgery. CDR3 protein: CASSFKNTIYF. Here the CDR3 DNA reads TGTGCCAGCAGTTTCAAAAACACCATATATTTT.